Below are 22 T cell receptor beta chains sequenced from a single sample in a study of blood T cell repertoires in COVID-19. Here immunoSEQ multiplex PCR was the method, and the copy in TCRdb shows in-frame clones only, minus some. The data contain a few hundred thousand clones, 75% to 90% of them singletons. Sequenced sample: peripheral blood. The receptor set was obtained from a human donor in a cohort sampled during active COVID-19.

This clone is a singleton in its sample. The chain carries TRBV4-3 and TRBJ1-1; 9 bases align to TRBD1. Germline V gene data show CDR1 as LGHNA and CDR2 as YSLEER. V was pared by 3 bases and J by 3 bases, with 14 bases of the junction left unmatched. This CDR3 has 18 amino acids. The CDR3 region has the DNA TGCGCCAGCAGCCAGTTTCTGCCTCCGGGACAGGGCGACACTGAAGCTTTCTTT. As protein: CASSQFLPPGQGDTEAFF.

This clone was found a few times. The chain combines TRBV5-5 with TRBJ2-2, with D perhaps matching TRBD1 (6 bases). This CDR3 is built from 15 residues. The germline V gene has CDR1 SGHKS and CDR2 YYEKEE (reference sequence). V was pared by 1 base and J by 7 bases, with 14 bases between. The CDR3 loop reads CASSLSRGPVGELFF. The CDR3 nucleotides are TGTGCCAGCAGCTTGAGCAGGGGCCCTGTCGGGGAGCTGTTTTTT.

The rearrangement uses TRBV7-6 and TRBJ2-7; 8 positions match TRBD1. The CDR3 has 16 amino acids. The germline V gene encodes CDR1 SGHVS and CDR2 FNYEAQ. After removal of 4 bases from V and 7 bases from J, the junction contained 15 bases not matched to a gene. Here the CDR3 DNA reads TGTGCCAGCAGCTCCCGCGACCTAGGACAGGGTCGGGAGCAGTACTTC. Translated: CASSSRDLGQGREQYF.

V is TRBV30 and J is TRBJ2-2; no clear D. There are 14 residues in the CDR3. V lost 0 bases to trimming and J lost 2 bases, with 7 bases between them. Germline loops: CDR1 GTSNPN, CDR2 SVGIG (reference sequence). The CDR3 sequence: CAWSVSFNTGELFF. In DNA, the CDR3 is TGTGCCTGGAGTGTTAGCTTTAACACCGGGGAGCTGTTTTTT.

This clone showed up just a few times. The chain links TRBV6-2 or TRBV6-3 to TRBJ2-1; tentatively, D is TRBD2 (6 bases). From germline, CDR1 is MNHEY and CDR2 SVGEGT. This CDR3 is 15 amino acids long. Trimming took off 0 bases at V and 6 bases at J, with 12 bases between the two ends. For the CDR3, the DNA is TGTGCCAGCAGTTACTCATCCTGGGGAGGCAATGAGCAGTTCTTC. It translates to CASSYSSWGGNEQFF.

The chain's CDR3 is CASSIRGTSGTTSTDTQYF. The CDR3 nucleotides are TGTGCCAGTAGTATAAGGGGGACTAGCGGGACGACTAGCACAGATACGCAGTATTTT. V is TRBV19 and J is TRBJ2-3; 13 bases are shared with TRBD2. Trimming at V came to 2 bases and at J to 0 bases, leaving 8 bases not matched to a gene. The CDR3 sequence is 19 residues long. Per germline, CDR1 LNHDA and CDR2 SQIVND (reference sequence).

The chain is built from TRBV7-2 and TRBJ2-7; possible D gene TRBD1, 5 bases. V gave up 5 bases and J gave up 4 bases, with 9 bases separating them. The CDR3 sequence is 12 residues long. The germline V gene has CDR1 SGHTA and CDR2 FQGNSA. CDR3 sequence (DNA): TGTGCCAGCAGCCAACAGGTTTACGAGCAGTACTTC. Translated, it gives CASSQQVYEQYF.

The chain carries TRBV2 and TRBJ2-1, with D perhaps matching TRBD1 (6 bases). Germline CDR1 reads SNHLY; CDR2 reads FYNNEI. V gave up 6 bases and J gave up 7 bases, with 16 bases separating them. The length of the CDR3 is 14 residues. The CDR3 sequence is CASRGHLITNEQFF. The CDR3 DNA reads as TGTGCCAGCAGGGGACATCTAATCACGAATGAGCAGTTCTTC.

V is TRBV14 and J is TRBJ2-7; a weak D match, TRBD2 (7 bases). The CDR3 length is 15 residues. Germline lookup yields CDR1 SGHDN and CDR2 FVKESK. Trimming shortened V by 0 bases and J by 3 bases, and 12 bases separated the two germline ends. The CDR3 region is CASSQERGGYYEQYF. The CDR3 nucleotides read TGTGCCAGCAGCCAAGAAAGGGGGGGATACTACGAGCAGTACTTC.

The chain is built from TRBV28 and TRBJ1-2, with 12 bases aligning to TRBD1. The V gene's germline CDR1 is MDHEN and CDR2 SYDVKM. CDR3 length: 14 residues. Germline trimming cut 6 bases from V and 8 bases from J; bases unmatched to any gene: 7. CDR3 DNA sequence: TGTGCCAGCAGGCCGGGACAGGGGGCGCAAGGCTACACCTTC. It specifies CASRPGQGAQGYTF.

This clone appeared once. The CDR3 sequence: CSVVRGVETQYF. For the CDR3, the DNA is TGCAGCGTTGTGCGAGGAGTGGAGACCCAGTACTTC. The V and J genes are TRBV29-1 and TRBJ2-5; D is uncertain. V was cut by 4 bases and J by 5 bases, with 11 bases left in between. This CDR3 comprises 12 residues. Germline CDR1 and CDR2: SQVTM and ANQGSEA.

This clone appeared once. The V and J genes are TRBV28 and TRBJ2-7; TRBD2 aligns across 16 bases. The CDR3 is made up of 18 amino acids. J lost 8 bases, V lost 4 bases, and 14 bases had no gene match. Germline assignment: CDR1 MDHEN and CDR2 SYDVKM. CDR3 bases: TGTGCCAGCAGTTCACACCTGGGACTAGCGGGAGGGTTCGTGCAGCAGTACTTC. Protein sequence: CASSSHLGLAGGFVQQYF.

This sequence joins TRBV5-4 and TRBJ1-3; D is possibly TRBD1 (5 bases). The CDR3 has 15 amino acids. With 1 base removed from V and 1 base from J, the gap between germline ends came to 9 bases. Germline CDR1 and CDR2: SGHNT and YYREEE (reference sequence). The CDR3 DNA reads TGTGCCAGCAGCTTGTTCAGGGCTTCTGGAAACACCATATATTTT. Its translation: CASSLFRASGNTIYF.

The rearrangement joins TRBV5-5 to TRBJ2-2, with D tentatively TRBD2 (5 bases). Germline CDR1 reads SGHKS; CDR2 reads YYEKEE (reference sequence). V was clipped by 1 base and J by 6 bases, with 7 bases between them. The CDR3 is 13 residues long. The CDR3 is CASSLSGSGELFF. The CDR3 bases are TGTGCCAGCAGCTTGTCGGGGTCCGGGGAGCTGTTTTTT.

This chain joins TRBV2 and TRBJ2-7; 10 nucleotides line up with TRBD2. Germline V CDR1 and CDR2: SNHLY, FYNNEI. The CDR3 totals 15 residues. Trimming removed 7 bases from V and 1 base from J; junction bases left unmatched: 7. CDR3 sequence reads: CASKEGLAVSYEQYF. DNA of the CDR3: TGTGCCAGCAAAGAAGGACTAGCGGTTTCCTACGAGCAGTACTTC.

The J gene is TRBJ2-1, the V gene TRBV27; 7 bases line up with TRBD2. V lost 3 bases to trimming and J lost 2 bases; unmatched junction nucleotides: 4. Germline V CDR1 and CDR2: MNHEY, SMNVEV (reference sequence). CDR3 length equals 15 residues. The CDR3 region has the DNA TGTGCCAGCAGTTTCTCCGGGAGGACCTACAATGAGCAGTTCTTC. Encoded protein: CASSFSGRTYNEQFF.

This sequence joins TRBV3-1 (or the pseudogene TRBV3-2) and TRBJ2-2; 10 nucleotides line up with TRBD1. The CDR3 spans 15 residues. The ends lost 1 base at V and 6 bases at J; junction bases unmatched: 2. Germline lookup yields CDR1 LGHDT and CDR2 YNNKEL (reference sequence). In DNA, the CDR3 is TGTGCCAGCAGCCAAGCCGGGACAGGGGCCGGGGAGCTGTTTTTT. Its translation is CASSQAGTGAGELFF.

The gene calls are TRBV27 and TRBJ2-5, with unresolved D. The CDR3 has 12 residues. The V gene's germline CDR1 is MNHEY and CDR2 SMNVEV (reference sequence). V lost 4 bases to trimming and J lost 7 bases, with 10 bases between them. CDR3 loop: CASSSHLGTQYF. The DNA of the CDR3 is TGTGCCAGCAGTTCCCACCTCGGGACCCAGTACTTC.

Concerning this clone itself: A read error may account for a junction end that differs from germline. The CDR3 DNA reads as TGTGCCAGCGGTTTTTTTGTGGGAGGGCAGGGCGAGCAGTACTTC. Residues: CASGFFVGGQGEQYF. The V and J genes are TRBV27 and TRBJ2-7; 7 bases are shared with TRBD2. CDR1 and CDR2 (germline): MNHEY, SMNVEV (reference sequence). The CDR3 is 15 amino acids.

The chain recombines TRBV18 with TRBJ1-2; tentatively, D is TRBD1 (6 bases). This CDR3 spans 12 amino acids. Germline assignment: CDR1 KGHSH and CDR2 LQKENI. Trimming removed 3 bases from V and 7 bases from J, with 9 bases in between. The CDR3: CASSPGGGGYTF. CDR3 DNA sequence: TGTGCCAGCTCACCTGGGGGCGGTGGCTACACCTTC. Complete variable domain (other parts from reference TRBV18 and TRBJ1-2): NAGVMQNPRHLVRRRGQEARLRCSPMKGHSHVYWYRQLPEEGLKFMVYLQKENIIDESGMPKERFSAEFPKEGPSILRIQQVVRGDSAAYFCASSPGGGGYTFGSGTRLTVV.

The rearrangement links TRBV4-1 to TRBJ2-5; TRBD1 might be the D (6 bases). CDR3 size: 13 residues. Deletions cut 4 bases from V and 5 bases from J, with 11 bases between. Germline lookup yields CDR1 MGHRA and CDR2 YSYEKL. CDR3 loop: CASSLTGFETQYF. The CDR3 DNA reads as TGCGCCAGCAGCCTTACAGGGTTTGAGACCCAGTACTTC.

The chain is built from TRBV5-1 and TRBJ1-2; TRBD1 might be the D (5 bases). CDR3 length equals 14 residues. The V end was cut by 1 base, the J end by 2 bases, with 9 bases between. The germline gives CDR1 SGHRS, CDR2 YFSETQ. DNA for the CDR3: TGCGCCAGCAGCTTGAGTCGGGGGAACTATGGCTACACCTTC. It encodes CASSLSRGNYGYTF.